This record looks at one T cell receptor (beta chain) sequence and its context. Antigen unknown. This sample stems from a study of T cells after yellow fever vaccination. The overall study: Low-cell-number fractions were prepared with SMART-Seq v4 Ultra Low Input. Findings and limits, study-wide: Most clones from primary vaccination were detected again post-booster (96% CD4, 88% CD8). The secondary response was weaker but peaked faster, day 5 versus 15.

It was through 5'RACE template switching that TCR cDNA was made, with a universal primer site and UMIs added. Via MiXCR, TCRdb re-called the 5' RACE reads, giving one row per CDR3 protein. The repertoire has just under 600,000 distinct CDR3 sequences, approximately 12% of them found once; the top ten carry roughly 13%. The germline CDR1 and CDR2 sequences are SEHNR and FQNEAQ (reference sequence). V lost 7 bases and J lost 6, with 23 bases in between. The CDR3 length is 16 residues. This sequence originates from a man under 40 who received the YFV17D yellow fever vaccine. This sequence joins TRBV7-9 and TRBJ2-3; TRBD2 might be the D (6 bases). The source material was PBMCs, sampled on the day of the yellow fever booster vaccination. The CDR3 DNA is TGTGCCAGCACTTGGCCCTTGGGGGGAGAAGGGGATACGCAGTATTTT. This translates into CASTWPLGGEGDTQYF.